This T cell receptor (beta chain) was sequenced for a study of CD8 T cells in Susac syndrome. The germline CDR1 and CDR2 sequences are SGHRS and YFSETQ. Trimming cost V 4 bases and J 5 bases, with 24 bases left between them. The CDR3 spans 17 residues. Random hexamers were used to reverse transcribe the RNA input (0.5 to 1 ug). TCRdb passed the immunoSEQ multiplex PCR reads through MiXCR, listing each CDR3 protein once. The sample carries about 130,000 distinct CDR3 sequences, roughly 95% recorded once. This rearrangement joins TRBV5-1 to TRBJ2-5, with a weak D call TRBD1 (5 bases). The TCR sequence derives from a human donor in good health. Sample: CD4+ T cells from PBMCs. The CDR3 DNA follows: TGCGCCAGCAGCCCAGATCACAGGCAAGATTTGTCGGAGACCCAGTACTTC. Amino acid sequence: CASSPDHRQDLSETQYF.